This passage covers 5 T cell receptor beta chains from one sample sequenced in a study of blood T cell repertoires in COVID-19. Profiled with immunoSEQ multiplex PCR; TCRdb holds only in-frame clones, not every one. The sample records about 300,000 clones, roughly 84% being singletons. Material for sequencing was peripheral blood. Receptor source: a human donor with COVID-19, enrolled during active disease. The donor label of this sample is uncertain.

The rearrangement joins TRBV29-1 to TRBJ1-1; possibly TRBD1 for D (5 bases). Germline V gives CDR1 SQVTM, CDR2 ANQGSEA. The length of the CDR3 is 12 residues. Trimming removed 6 bases from V and 10 bases from J, with 18 bases in between. The CDR3 nucleotides read TGCAGCGTCGATGGGGGGACCCCTCGAGCTTTCTTT. Residues: CSVDGGTPRAFF.

The V call is TRBV9, the J call TRBJ1-1; D is perhaps TRBD1 (6 bases). CDR1 is SGDLS and CDR2 is YYNGEE in the germline V gene. This CDR3 comprises 13 residues. V was clipped by 0 bases and J by 8 bases, with 11 bases between them. The CDR3 nucleotides read TGTGCCAGCAGCGTAGCCGCGGACAGCGAAGCTTTCTTT. Amino acid sequence: CASSVAADSEAFF.

This clone was detected only once. The rearrangement links TRBV9 to TRBJ2-3, with 8 bases identical to TRBD1. This CDR3 is built from 15 residues. Germline V CDR1 and CDR2: SGDLS, YYNGEE. Germline trimming cut 0 bases from V and 4 bases from J; bases unmatched to any gene: 4. The DNA for the CDR3 is TGTGCCAGCAGCGTAGTAGGACAGGGCTCAGATACGCAGTATTTT. Translating gives CASSVVGQGSDTQYF.

This chain connects TRBV11-3 to TRBJ2-7; 7 bases align to TRBD1. Germline lookup yields CDR1 SGHNT and CDR2 YENEEA. V trimming: 5 bases; J trimming: 4 bases; junction bases outside the gene matches: 11. This CDR3 comprises 15 residues. The CDR3 coding sequence is TGTGCCAGCAGCAGCGGTACCGGGACAGAGTACGAGCAGTACTTC. Protein sequence: CASSSGTGTEYEQYF.

The V gene is TRBV12-3 or TRBV12-4, the J gene TRBJ1-1; 7 nucleotides align to TRBD1. The CDR3 consists of 13 residues. The V gene end was trimmed by 5 bases and the J gene end by 7 bases; junction bases not matched to a gene: 7. Here the CDR3 DNA reads TGTGCCAGCAGTCAACAGGGGCACCGTGAAGCTTTCTTT. It yields the protein CASSQQGHREAFF.